This TCR beta chain was sequenced in a study of vaccination and CD4 T cells after COVID-19. Study summary: Post-vaccine sampling followed dose two by a median roughly 76 days (range 14 to 241).

Study-wide points: Convalescent patients displayed a median roughly 88% of reactive clones emerging only post-vaccination.

Stated treatment: roughly 10-day PBMC culture with coronavirus spike peptide pools or control peptides (ViraFEST assay). In this sample, this clonotype turned up a few times. What it binds is not known. The Oncomine TCR Beta short-read assay sequenced DNA from cultured CD4+ T cells. TCRdb recomputed calls from the PCR reads with MiXCR, one row per CDR3 protein. The sample contains about 21,000 distinct CDR3 sequences, nearly 50% of which appear only once. The receptor was derived from a human donor who had recovered from COVID-19. Sequencing input: CD4+ T cells from blood, cultured in vitro.

DNA of the CDR3: TGTGCCAGCAGATCACCCAGCGGGAGGAGTCAGTTCTTC. It is translated as CASRSPSGRSQFF. The V and J genes are TRBV6-2 or TRBV6-3 and TRBJ2-1; 9 nucleotides match TRBD2. The CDR3 consists of 13 residues. The germline gives CDR1 MNHEY, CDR2 SVGEGT. Trimming removed 6 bases from V and 13 bases from J; junction bases left unmatched: 10.